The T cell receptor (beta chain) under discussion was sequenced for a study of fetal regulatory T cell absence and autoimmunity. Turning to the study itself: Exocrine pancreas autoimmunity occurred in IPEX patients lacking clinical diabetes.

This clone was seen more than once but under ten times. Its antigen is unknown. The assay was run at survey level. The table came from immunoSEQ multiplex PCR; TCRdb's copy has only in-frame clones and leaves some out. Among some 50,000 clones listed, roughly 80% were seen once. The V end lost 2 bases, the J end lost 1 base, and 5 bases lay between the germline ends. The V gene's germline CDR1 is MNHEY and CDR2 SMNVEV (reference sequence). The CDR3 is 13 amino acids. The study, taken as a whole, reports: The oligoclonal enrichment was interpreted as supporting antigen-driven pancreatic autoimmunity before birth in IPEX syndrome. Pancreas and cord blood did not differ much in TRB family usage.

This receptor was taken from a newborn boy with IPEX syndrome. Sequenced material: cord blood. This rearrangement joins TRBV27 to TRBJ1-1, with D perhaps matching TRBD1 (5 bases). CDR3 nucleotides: TGTGCCAGCAGTTTAGGGGGGAACACTGAAGCTTTCTTT. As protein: CASSLGGNTEAFF.